The T cell receptor beta chain described here comes from a study of T-cell memory formation after mild COVID-19. Whole-study context: Largely, the TCR clusters proved donor specific.

Each CDR3 protein gets one entry after TCRdb re-called the 5' RACE reads with MiXCR. Of about 340,000 distinct CDR3 sequences listed, about 21% were seen once; the top ten hold approximately 12%. Study results and limitations: A balance of CD4 and CD8 characterized clones contracting day 15 to 85, whereas later expanders leaned CD4+.

CDR1 MRHNA and CDR2 SNTAGT come from the germline V gene. The CDR3 covers 20 residues. In this sample, this clonotype turned up a few times. Its specificity is unknown. One junction end disagrees with the germline gene, perhaps due to a read error. The specimen sequenced was PBMCs or a T cell subset sorted from them (not recorded which). This TCR was recovered from an adult woman who had mild COVID-19 (a few samples of this study predate the infection). Cell type and time point are not known. This rearrangement joins TRBV6-4 to TRBJ2-1; 11 bases are a match to TRBD2. CDR3 sequence: CARSAPRTSGGRSSYNEQFF. The CDR3 DNA sequence: TGTGCCAGGAGTGCCCCGAGAACTAGCGGGGGCCGGAGCTCCTACAATGAGCAGTTCTTC.